Following are 25 T cell receptor beta chains from one sample sequenced in a study of cytomegalovirus exposure and HLA in healthy donors (dated by TCRdb to the late 2010s). The library was built by means of the immunoSEQ multiplex PCR assay. For the multiplex PCR, a mixture combining 60 forward primers for TCR Vbeta segments and 13 reverse primers for TCR Jbeta segments was used. TCRdb took over this immuneACCESS table, retaining in-frame rearrangements with V and J assigned. Such tables are incomplete; in checked studies, under half of the missing clones stem from an unresolved V gene, and the remainder is unexplained. Within this sample are approximately 120,000 clones, with roughly 81% of them counted one time only. The ten largest make up about 1% of the sample. Material: PBMCs. The receptors stem from a woman in her 30s in good health and CMV-seronegative.

This clone is a singleton in its sample. V and J are TRBV11-2 and TRBJ1-1; 7 positions agree with TRBD1. V shed 6 bases and J 4 bases; nucleotides not matched to a gene: 11. Germline V lookup: CDR1 SGHAT, CDR2 FQNNGV. This CDR3 comprises 15 residues. The CDR3 DNA sequence: TGTGCCAGCAGTCTCAGGGGGTCGGCAGGCACTGAAGCTTTCTTT. It encodes CASSLRGSAGTEAFF.

The chain links TRBV4-1 to TRBJ1-6, with TRBD1 as a possible D gene (5 bases). CDR1 and CDR2 (germline): MGHRA, YSYEKL. The CDR3 totals 14 residues. V shed 4 bases and J shed 5 bases, with 9 bases lying between them. The CDR3 DNA reads as TGCGCCAGCAGCCTTTCAGGGAATAATTCACCCCTCCACTTT. This gives the protein CASSLSGNNSPLHF.

V is TRBV6-1 and J is TRBJ2-7, with D hard to call. This CDR3 is 14 amino acids long. V was shortened by 7 bases and J by 0 bases, with 13 bases between the two germline ends. CDR1 is MNHNS, CDR2 SASEGT, per germline. CDR3 DNA sequence: TGTGCCAGCAAAAATCGTGGCACCTCCTACGAGCAGTACTTC. The encoded protein is CASKNRGTSYEQYF.

Worth noting for this clone: In the same sample, other DNA sequences code for this CDR3. The chain combines TRBV5-1 with TRBJ2-6; D possibly corresponds to TRBD1 (7 bases). V was trimmed by 7 bases and J by 4 bases, leaving 12 bases between them. In germline, CDR1 is SGHRS, CDR2 YFSETQ. The CDR3 runs to 14 residues. The CDR3, as DNA: TGCGCCAGCGGCCAGGGGGGCGGGGCCAACGTCCTGACTTTC. This translates into CASGQGGGANVLTF. The whole variable domain, remainder taken from reference TRBV5-1 and TRBJ2-6, is KAGVTQTPRYLIKTRGQQVTLSCSPISGHRSVSWYQQTPGQGLQFLFEYFSETQRNKGNFPGRFSGRQFSNSRSEMNVSTLELGDSALYLCASGQGGGANVLTFGAGSRLTVL.

The rearrangement uses TRBV6-4 and TRBJ2-2; D might be TRBD1 (6 bases). V lost 3 bases to trimming and J lost 1 base, with 6 bases between them. Germline CDR1 and CDR2: MRHNA and SNTAGT. This CDR3 is 14 amino acids long. CDR3 region: CASSEQGNTGELFF. The CDR3 nucleotides are TGTGCCAGCAGTGAACAGGGGAACACCGGGGAGCTGTTTTTT.

J is TRBJ2-1 and V is TRBV6-5; 8 bases are shared with TRBD1. The CDR3 covers 14 residues. The germline V gene has CDR1 MNHEY and CDR2 SVGAGI. V gave up 8 bases and J gave up 4 bases; unmatched junction bases: 7. In DNA, the CDR3 is TGTGCCAGCGGCCGGGACAGGCCATACAATGAGCAGTTCTTC. Translation: CASGRDRPYNEQFF.

This clone has more than one count but fewer than ten. V gene TRBV5-4 combines with J gene TRBJ2-7, with a tentative D call TRBD2 (6 bases). Germline V lookup: CDR1 SGHNT, CDR2 YYREEE (reference sequence). V lost 0 bases to trimming and J lost 5 bases, with 15 bases between them. The CDR3 is 15 residues long. The CDR3 is CASSLAAGHKNEQYF. As DNA, the CDR3 is TGTGCCAGCAGCTTGGCCGCGGGGCATAAGAACGAGCAGTACTTC.

The V call is TRBV10-3, the J call TRBJ1-5, with 8 bases matching TRBD1. The J segment lost 5 bases and the V segment lost 4 bases, leaving 4 bases of the junction unmatched. The CDR3 is made up of 14 amino acids. Looked up from germline, CDR1 is ENHRY and CDR2 is SYGVKD. CDR3 in amino acids: CAISGTGSHQPQHF. The CDR3 nucleotides are TGTGCCATCAGTGGGACAGGGTCCCATCAGCCCCAGCATTTT.

This clone has more than one count but fewer than ten. The chain is built from TRBV18 and TRBJ2-3; 10 bases fit TRBD2. The germline CDR1 and CDR2 sequences are KGHSH and LQKENI. This CDR3 is 18 amino acids long. Losses at the gene ends were 4 bases for V and 8 bases for J; bases not matched to a gene: 18. The CDR3 loop is CASSRAAASGSAQGTQYF. The CDR3 coding sequence is TGTGCCAGCTCACGGGCGGCCGCTAGCGGGAGTGCACAGGGTACGCAGTATTTT.

The chain uses TRBV6-6 and TRBJ1-1, with D unresolved. Germline V gene data show CDR1 as MNHNY and CDR2 as SVGAGI (reference sequence). CDR3 length: 14 residues. V was cut by 2 bases and J by 1 base, with 8 bases left in between. The CDR3 DNA follows: TGTGCCAGCAGTTACGTCGGGAAGAACACTGAAGCTTTCTTT. It encodes CASSYVGKNTEAFF.

In its sample, this clone was seen once. The gene calls are TRBV5-1 and TRBJ2-5; D remains ambiguous. CDR3 length: 16 amino acids. CDR1 and CDR2 (germline): SGHRS, YFSETQ. V lost 4 bases and J lost 2, with 18 bases in between. The CDR3 DNA reads as TGCGCCAGCAGCATTTCCACAACAGCACCGCAAGAGACCCAGTACTTC. Translated: CASSISTTAPQETQYF. The full variable domain, in which reference TRBV5-1 and TRBJ2-5 provide the parts outside the CDR3, is KAGVTQTPRYLIKTRGQQVTLSCSPISGHRSVSWYQQTPGQGLQFLFEYFSETQRNKGNFPGRFSGRQFSNSRSEMNVSTLELGDSALYLCASSISTTAPQETQYFGPGTRLLVL.

J is TRBJ1-2 and V is TRBV6-5; TRBD1 matches 7 bases. The V and J ends lost 2 bases and 1 base, in that order; junction bases with no gene match: 4. This CDR3 spans 15 amino acids. In germline, CDR1 is MNHEY, CDR2 SVGAGI. CDR3 bases: TGTGCCAGCAGTTACGATGCAGGGGGTAACTATGGCTACACCTTC. It encodes CASSYDAGGNYGYTF.

This chain links TRBV27 with TRBJ2-7; possibly TRBD1 for D (6 bases). CDR1 and CDR2 from the germline V gene are MNHEY and SMNVEV (reference sequence). This CDR3 contains 14 residues. Trimming left V 3 bases short and J 7 bases short, with 16 bases between. In DNA, the CDR3 is TGTGCCAGCAGTTTCGGGACAAGAATGGAAGAGCAGTACTTC. This translates into CASSFGTRMEEQYF.

This chain uses TRBV27 with TRBJ1-2; tentative D call: TRBD1 (5 bases). V lost 5 bases to trimming and J lost 4 bases, with 11 bases between them. CDR1 is MNHEY and CDR2 is SMNVEV in the germline V gene (reference sequence). CDR3 size: 13 residues. This CDR3 is CASSPPQGYGYTF. CDR3 sequence (DNA): TGTGCCAGCAGTCCCCCCCAGGGCTATGGCTACACCTTC.

This chain links TRBV5-1 with TRBJ2-5, with TRBD1 matching 7 bases. After removal of 4 bases from V and 5 bases from J, the junction contained 14 bases not matched to a gene. Per germline, CDR1 SGHRS and CDR2 YFSETQ. The CDR3 consists of 16 residues. CDR3 in amino acids: CASSEFDRATRETQYF. CDR3 nucleotide sequence: TGCGCCAGCAGCGAGTTCGACAGGGCGACCAGGGAGACCCAGTACTTC. Using reference TRBV5-1 and TRBJ2-5 for the parts outside the CDR3, the full variable domain is KAGVTQTPRYLIKTRGQQVTLSCSPISGHRSVSWYQQTPGQGLQFLFEYFSETQRNKGNFPGRFSGRQFSNSRSEMNVSTLELGDSALYLCASSEFDRATRETQYFGPGTRLLVL.

V and J are TRBV2 and TRBJ2-5; D ambiguous. Trimming shortened V by 4 bases and J by 3 bases, and 6 bases separated the two germline ends. This CDR3 is 12 amino acids long. Germline CDR1 is SNHLY and CDR2 is FYNNEI. The CDR3 region is CASSGAEETQYF. The DNA of the CDR3 is TGTGCCAGCAGTGGGGCAGAAGAGACCCAGTACTTC.

The rearrangement joins TRBV28 to TRBJ2-7; TRBD1 matches 9 bases. The CDR3 is 14 residues long. Germline lookup yields CDR1 MDHEN and CDR2 SYDVKM. V trimming: 6 bases; J trimming: 4 bases; junction bases outside the gene matches: 7. CDR3 in DNA: TGTGCCAGCAGCACGGGACAGGGCTTTTACGAGCAGTACTTC. Protein: CASSTGQGFYEQYF.

The CDR3 sequence: CASSRRTDTGELFF. Written as DNA, the CDR3 is TGCGCCAGCAGCCGGAGGACAGATACCGGGGAGCTGTTTTTT. The chain has TRBV5-1 and TRBJ2-2, with D maybe TRBD1 (6 bases). This CDR3 region has 14 residues. Deletions cut 4 bases from V and 5 bases from J, with 12 bases between. Per the germline V gene, CDR1 is SGHRS and CDR2 is YFSETQ.

This rearrangement joins TRBV7-8 to TRBJ2-1; D not certain. The ends were cut back, 5 bases at V and 8 bases at J, with 16 bases in the middle. In germline, CDR1 is SGHVS, CDR2 FQNEAQ. The CDR3 loop spans 14 amino acids. The CDR3 coding sequence is TGTGCCAGCAGCGAGGCGATACCGCCCTATGAGCAGTTCTTC. This sequence encodes CASSEAIPPYEQFF.

The chain links TRBV6-4 to TRBJ2-3; 7 bases are shared with TRBD1. Germline V lookup: CDR1 MRHNA, CDR2 SNTAGT. This CDR3 spans 16 amino acids. V shed 0 bases, J shed 3 bases, and the junction held 6 bases outside the gene matches. The CDR3 nucleotides are TGTGCCAGCAGTGACTCGGCAACAGGGGATACAGATACGCAGTATTTT. It is translated as CASSDSATGDTDTQYF.

The chain uses TRBV10-2 and TRBJ2-3, with a possible D match to TRBD1 (6 bases). The CDR3 length is 15 residues. Germline CDR1 reads WSHSY; CDR2 reads SAAADI. With 6 bases removed from V and 4 bases from J, the gap between germline ends came to 17 bases. The CDR3 nucleotides are TGCGCCAGCAGGGACCAACAGGGTAGCGCAGATACGCAGTATTTT. As protein: CASRDQQGSADTQYF.

The chain uses TRBV11-2 and TRBJ2-1; 8 bases match TRBD2. J gave up 4 bases and V 6 bases, and 5 bases lay outside the gene matches. Germline CDR1 is SGHAT and CDR2 is FQNNGV. There are 14 residues in the CDR3. The DNA for the CDR3 is TGTGCCAGCAGAATGACTAGCGCTTACAATGAGCAGTTCTTC. Encoded protein: CASRMTSAYNEQFF.

CDR3 sequence (DNA): TGTGCCATCACCCGGGACAGGGGGTTGGGACCCTCCTACGAGCAGTACTTC. Protein product: CAITRDRGLGPSYEQYF. V usage is TRBV10-3 and J usage is TRBJ2-7, with 11 bases matching TRBD1. Germline CDR1 is ENHRY and CDR2 is SYGVKD. This CDR3 has 17 residues. Germline trimming cut 7 bases from V and 0 bases from J; bases unmatched to any gene: 11.

The chain carries TRBV4-1 and TRBJ2-3; TRBD2 matches at 10 bases. J was trimmed by 6 bases and V by 4 bases; bases with no gene match: 10. This CDR3 has 16 amino acids. CDR1 and CDR2 (germline): MGHRA, YSYEKL. The CDR3 nucleotides read TGCGCCAGCAGCCTCCTGGCTAGCGGGGGCTCCGATACGCAGTATTTT. It translates to CASSLLASGGSDTQYF.

V and J are TRBV18 and TRBJ1-5; TRBD1 is a possible D gene (5 bases). Germline V gene data show CDR1 as KGHSH and CDR2 as LQKENI. The CDR3 covers 12 residues. The V gene lost 6 bases and the J gene lost 7 bases, with 10 bases spanning the gap. The CDR3 DNA is TGTGCCAGCTCGGGGGGTTACCAGCCCCAGCATTTT. Translation: CASSGGYQPQHF.